This T cell receptor beta chain was found in a study of blood T cells in healthy people across ages. Study context: Per every two T cells, about one barcoded beta molecule was captured by template switching. The study's findings and limits: Any conclusive comparison of naive versus antigen-experienced cells was prevented by using unsorted PBMCs.

V shed 5 bases and J 3 bases; nucleotides not matched to a gene: 9. CDR1 is MDHEN and CDR2 is SYDVKM in the germline V gene. CDR3 size: 15 residues. As to this clonotype: Its antigen is undetermined. A read error may be the cause here, since a much bigger clone is one base away.

A sample-barcoded 5' primer and a J-beta primer mix were used in a second PCR of about 7 to 12 cycles. TCRdb re-derived calls from the 5' RACE reads in MiXCR, one entry per CDR3 protein. Of 800,000 or so distinct CDR3 sequences listed, about 42% are singletons. The specimen was blood. The V call is TRBV28, the J call TRBJ2-7, with TRBD2 matching 8 bases. The origin of this receptor is an elderly man in good health. Here the CDR3 DNA reads TGTGCCAGCAGTCCGGCAGGTAGCGGGAACTACGAGCAGTACTTC. The encoded protein is CASSPAGSGNYEQYF.